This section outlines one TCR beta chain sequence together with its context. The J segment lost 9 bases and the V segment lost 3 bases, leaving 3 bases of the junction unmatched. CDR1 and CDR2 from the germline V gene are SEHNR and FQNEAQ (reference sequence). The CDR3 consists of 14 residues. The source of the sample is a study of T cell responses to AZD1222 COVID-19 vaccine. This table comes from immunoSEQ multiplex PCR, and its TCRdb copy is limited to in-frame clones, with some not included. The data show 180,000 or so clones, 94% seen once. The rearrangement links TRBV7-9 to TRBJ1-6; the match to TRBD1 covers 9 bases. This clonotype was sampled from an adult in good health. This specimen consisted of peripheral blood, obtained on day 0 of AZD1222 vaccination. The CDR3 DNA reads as TGTGCCAGCAGCTTGACAGGGGGGCCTTCACCCCTCCACTTT. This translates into CASSLTGGPSPLHF.